Listed below are T cell receptor beta chains from one sample, sequenced in a study of Graves' ophthalmopathy and Graves' hyperthyroidism. TCRdb analysed the multiplex PCR reads with MiXCR anew, one entry per CDR3 protein. Of some 250,000 distinct CDR3 sequences in the sample, roughly 50% are singletons; the top ten hold more than 45%. Sequenced: peripheral blood. Receptors were obtained from an adult man with Graves' ophthalmopathy. The CDR3 runs from the conserved cysteine through the conserved F or W. Fields, in order: CDR3 DNA, CDR3 protein, D gene, clone size, CDR3 length, V gene, J gene. D genes are given only for firm matches. The size field is filled for only some rows; it gives once, few, many or a size class.

DNA: TGTGCCAGCAGCCCTCCAGGGGCCTTGAACACTGAAGCTTTCTTT; CDR3: CASSPPGALNTEAFF; D: .; size: .; length: 15; V: TRBV11-3; J: TRBJ1-1
DNA: TGTGCTAGTGGTTTGGGACAGGGTGTGAACACCATATATTTT; CDR3: CASGLGQGVNTIYF; D: TRBD1; size: .; length: 14; V: TRBV12-5; J: TRBJ1-3
DNA: TGTGCCAGCAGCCGGGACAGGAGTTCTTCCTACGAGCAGTACTTC; CDR3: CASSRDRSSSYEQYF; D: TRBD1; size: few; length: 15; V: TRBV7-2; J: TRBJ2-7
DNA: TGCAGTGCTAGCCGGAGACAGGGGGCCGTAGGCTGCACCTTC; CDR3: CSASRRQGAVGCTF; D: TRBD1; size: .; length: 14; V: TRBV20-1; J: TRBJ1-2
DNA: TGTGCCAGCAGCGGCCGTAATTCACCCCTCCACTTT; CDR3: CASSGRNSPLHF; D: .; size: many; length: 12; V: TRBV2; J: TRBJ1-6
DNA: TGTGCCAGCAGCGCCAGGGCTTCCTACGAGCAGTACTTC; CDR3: CASSARASYEQYF; D: .; size: once; length: 13; V: TRBV7-9; J: TRBJ2-7
DNA: TGCAGCGTGTTCTATGACCTGGCGGGAAACACCATATATTTT; CDR3: CSVFYDLAGNTIYF; D: .; size: many; length: 14; V: TRBV29-1; J: TRBJ1-3
DNA: TGCAGCGTTGTACAGGGGTCCGGAAACACCATATATTTT; CDR3: CSVVQGSGNTIYF; D: TRBD1; size: few; length: 13; V: TRBV29-1; J: TRBJ1-3
DNA: TGTGCCAGCAGCTTGCTTGCGGGACTCGCTTCACCCCTCCACTTT; CDR3: CASSLLAGLASPLHF; D: .; size: once; length: 15; V: TRBV5-8; J: TRBJ1-6
DNA: TGCAGTGCTAGAGAGCTAAGGGGGGCCTACGAGCAGTACTTC; CDR3: CSARELRGAYEQYF; D: .; size: .; length: 14; V: TRBV20-1; J: TRBJ2-7
DNA: TGTGCCAGCAGCGTAGAATCGGGGGAAGGACAGCCCCAGCATTTT; CDR3: CASSVESGEGQPQHF; D: .; size: once; length: 15; V: TRBV9; J: TRBJ1-5
DNA: TGTGCCAGCAGCGTAGGAGTTAGGGGACAGCGAAATGAAAAACTGTTTTTT; CDR3: CASSVGVRGQRNEKLFF; D: TRBD1; size: few; length: 17; V: TRBV9; J: TRBJ1-4
DNA: TGTGCCATCAGTAGGGAAGGCGGGAGATCGGAGACCCAGTACTTC; CDR3: CAISREGGRSETQYF; D: TRBD2; size: many; length: 15; V: TRBV10-3; J: TRBJ2-5
DNA: TGTGCCAGTAGTTTCCGACAGGGGGCTAAGAACACTGAAGCTTTCTTT; CDR3: CASSFRQGAKNTEAFF; D: TRBD1; size: many; length: 16; V: TRBV19; J: TRBJ1-1
DNA: TGTGCCAGCAGTTCCGGGACAGGGTTCGAGCAGTACTTC; CDR3: CASSSGTGFEQYF; D: TRBD1; size: .; length: 13; V: TRBV12-3/TRBV12-4; J: TRBJ2-7
DNA: TGTGCCAGCAGTCTTCAGGGTACCACCTACGAGCAGTACTTC; CDR3: CASSLQGTTYEQYF; D: .; size: .; length: 14; V: TRBV12-3/TRBV12-4; J: TRBJ2-7
DNA: TGTGCCAGCAGCCCCAGGGCAGGGCATGAAAAACTGTTTTTT; CDR3: CASSPRAGHEKLFF; D: .; size: once; length: 14; V: TRBV6-1; J: TRBJ1-4
DNA: TGCAGTGCTCAATCCCCAGGGGGGCGAGGGGGGGAGCTGTTTTTT; CDR3: CSAQSPGGRGGELFF; D: .; size: few; length: 15; V: TRBV20-1; J: TRBJ2-2
DNA: TGTGCCAGCAGTGTAAAGGGCCCCGAGCAGTACTTC; CDR3: CASSVKGPEQYF; D: .; size: .; length: 12; V: TRBV25-1; J: TRBJ2-7
DNA: TGTGCCAGCAGCCTTCCGGGCCCCTACGAGCAGTACTTC; CDR3: CASSLPGPYEQYF; D: .; size: .; length: 13; V: TRBV7-6; J: TRBJ2-7
DNA: TGCGCCAGCAGGAAGCAGGGGGCGCGGGCCAACGTCCTGACTTTC; CDR3: CASRKQGARANVLTF; D: TRBD1; size: many; length: 15; V: TRBV10-2; J: TRBJ2-6
DNA: TGTGCCAGCAGCCTCGGACGCGGGGAGCAGTACTTC; CDR3: CASSLGRGEQYF; D: .; size: few; length: 12; V: TRBV12-3/TRBV12-4; J: TRBJ2-7
DNA: TGTGCCAGCAGCACGCGGACAGGGAACTATGGCTACACCTTC; CDR3: CASSTRTGNYGYTF; D: TRBD1; size: .; length: 14; V: TRBV7-9; J: TRBJ1-2
DNA: TGTGCCAGCAGCCAAGGACAGGCCGCGGGGGCACCCCTCCACTTT; CDR3: CASSQGQAAGAPLHF; D: .; size: few; length: 15; V: TRBV3-1; J: TRBJ1-6
DNA: TGTGCCAGCAGCTTGGGGACAGGGGGCGACACCGGGGAGCTGTTTTTT; CDR3: CASSLGTGGDTGELFF; D: TRBD1; size: .; length: 16; V: TRBV7-6; J: TRBJ2-2
DNA: TGCGCCAGCAGCCCAGAGAGGGAGTTCGGCGAGCAGTACTTC; CDR3: CASSPEREFGEQYF; D: .; size: .; length: 14; V: TRBV4-1; J: TRBJ2-7
DNA: TGCAGTGCTAGCGACGGGACCAAATACGAGCAGTACTTC; CDR3: CSASDGTKYEQYF; D: .; size: .; length: 13; V: TRBV20-1; J: TRBJ2-7
DNA: TGCGCCAGCAGCTTGACAGTGAATGAAAAACTGTTTTTT; CDR3: CASSLTVNEKLFF; D: .; size: few; length: 13; V: TRBV5-1; J: TRBJ1-4
DNA: TGTGCCAGCAGCTTAGCAGGGGACACTGAAGCTTTCTTT; CDR3: CASSLAGDTEAFF; D: .; size: few; length: 13; V: TRBV5-1; J: TRBJ1-1
DNA: TGTGCCAGCAGCTTAGGAGAGAACACCATATATTTT; CDR3: CASSLGENTIYF; D: .; size: .; length: 12; V: TRBV7-9; J: TRBJ1-3
DNA: TGCGCCAGCAGCCCCACAGGGGGGGAGTCCGGGCAGTACTTC; CDR3: CASSPTGGESGQYF; D: .; size: .; length: 14; V: TRBV4-1; J: TRBJ2-7
DNA: TGTGCCAGCAGTTCGACTAGCGGGAGGTCGAACGAGCAGTACTTC; CDR3: CASSSTSGRSNEQYF; D: TRBD2; size: .; length: 15; V: TRBV12-3/TRBV12-4; J: TRBJ2-7
DNA: TGTGCCAGCAGCCCCCCCAAGTATAATTCACCCCTCCACTTT; CDR3: CASSPPKYNSPLHF; D: .; size: .; length: 14; V: TRBV12-3/TRBV12-4; J: TRBJ1-6
DNA: TGTGCCAGCAGGGTAGACAGGGCTGAAGCTTTCTTT; CDR3: CASRVDRAEAFF; D: TRBD1; size: few; length: 12; V: TRBV6-5; J: TRBJ1-1
DNA: TGCGCCAGCAGTGACGGACTAGCGGACACAGATACGCAGTATTTT; CDR3: CASSDGLADTDTQYF; D: TRBD2; size: .; length: 15; V: TRBV10-1; J: TRBJ2-3
DNA: TGCAGTGCTAGCCTGACTGGGGGGGCCAACGTCCTGGCTTTC; CDR3: CSASLTGGANVLAF; D: .; size: .; length: 14; V: TRBV20-1; J: TRBJ2-6
DNA: TGTGCCAGCAGCTCGGACAGGGGGCAGCAAGAGACCCAGTACTTC; CDR3: CASSSDRGQQETQYF; D: TRBD1; size: .; length: 15; V: TRBV7-3; J: TRBJ2-5
DNA: TGCAGCGTTGAAATCGACAGGGGGGGCACTGAAGCTTTCTTT; CDR3: CSVEIDRGGTEAFF; D: TRBD1; size: .; length: 14; V: TRBV29-1; J: TRBJ1-1
DNA: TGTGCCAGCAGCCCCGGTGGGTCGGTTGGCACTGAAGCTTTCTTT; CDR3: CASSPGGSVGTEAFF; D: .; size: many; length: 15; V: TRBV7-2; J: TRBJ1-1
DNA: TGTGCCAGCAGCTTCAGCGGGAGCACTAGGCCCGAGCAGTACTTC; CDR3: CASSFSGSTRPEQYF; D: TRBD2; size: .; length: 15; V: TRBV7-3; J: TRBJ2-7
DNA: TGTGCCAGCAGTTGCCAGGGAGAGATTAACTATGGCTACACCTTC; CDR3: CASSCQGEINYGYTF; D: .; size: .; length: 15; V: TRBV6-6; J: TRBJ1-2
DNA: TGCGCCAGCAGCCAAGGCAGGGGAGAGACCCAGTACTTC; CDR3: CASSQGRGETQYF; D: .; size: few; length: 13; V: TRBV4-1; J: TRBJ2-5
DNA: TGTGCCAGCAGTCCCTATGGGACAGGGGATCAGCCCCAGCATTTT; CDR3: CASSPYGTGDQPQHF; D: TRBD1; size: .; length: 15; V: TRBV6-5; J: TRBJ1-5
DNA: TGCGCCAGCAGCACCGGGACAGGCCGGCTCGAAGCTTTCTTT; CDR3: CASSTGTGRLEAFF; D: TRBD1; size: .; length: 14; V: TRBV5-1; J: TRBJ1-1
DNA: TGTGCCAGCAGCTCCGGACAGTCGAACACTGAAGCTTTCTTT; CDR3: CASSSGQSNTEAFF; D: .; size: many; length: 14; V: TRBV7-2; J: TRBJ1-1
DNA: TGCAGCGTCAGACCCTCGGGACAGACAGATACGCAGTATTTT; CDR3: CSVRPSGQTDTQYF; D: TRBD1; size: .; length: 14; V: TRBV29-1; J: TRBJ2-3
DNA: TGTGCAAGCAGCGGAATCAGGGGCCAAGAGACCCAGTACTTC; CDR3: CASSGIRGQETQYF; D: .; size: .; length: 14; V: TRBV11-2; J: TRBJ2-5
DNA: TGTGCCAGCAGTCCGGATACAGGGAAAGTCGAGCAGTACTTC; CDR3: CASSPDTGKVEQYF; D: .; size: once; length: 14; V: TRBV6-1; J: TRBJ2-7
DNA: TGTGCCACCGCGACAGGGGCCGGTGGCTACACCTTC; CDR3: CATATGAGGYTF; D: TRBD1; size: .; length: 12; V: TRBV10-3; J: TRBJ1-2
DNA: TGTGCCAGCAGCCCCCGGACAGGTTTCTCCTACGAGCAGTACTTC; CDR3: CASSPRTGFSYEQYF; D: TRBD1; size: .; length: 15; V: TRBV11-2; J: TRBJ2-7
DNA: TGTGCCAGCAGTTTGAGAAAAGTGGGGACCTACGAGCAGTACTTC; CDR3: CASSLRKVGTYEQYF; D: .; size: .; length: 15; V: TRBV28; J: TRBJ2-7
DNA: TGCAGTGGGGCAGGGGATTATAACTATGGCTACACCTTC; CDR3: CSGAGDYNYGYTF; D: .; size: .; length: 13; V: TRBV20-1; J: TRBJ1-2
DNA: TGTGCCATCAGTGAAACAGAAATGAACACTGAAGCTTTCTTT; CDR3: CAISETEMNTEAFF; D: .; size: .; length: 14; V: TRBV10-3; J: TRBJ1-1
DNA: TGTGCCGTGGGGGCGGGGAACACTGAAGCTTTCTTT; CDR3: CAVGAGNTEAFF; D: .; size: .; length: 12; V: TRBV10-3; J: TRBJ1-1